These 11 T cell receptor beta chains were all obtained from the same sample, sequenced in a study of blood T cell repertoires in COVID-19. The protocol was immunoSEQ multiplex PCR, while the TCRdb copy is restricted to in-frame clones and leaves out a portion. In the table there are around 91,000 clones, about four fifths of which are singletons. The material sequenced was peripheral blood. Source of these receptors: a woman aged 80 or over with active or convalescent COVID-19.

The chain carries TRBV3-1 (or the pseudogene TRBV3-2) and TRBJ2-7; 13 bases map to TRBD2. The CDR3 covers 16 residues. Germline CDR1 LGHDT, CDR2 YNNKEL (reference sequence). J gave up 7 bases and V 4 bases, and 10 bases lay outside the gene matches. Written as DNA, the CDR3 is TGTGCCAGCAGCCTCATAGGACTAGCGGGAGATAGGGAGCAGTACTTC. Amino acid sequence: CASSLIGLAGDREQYF.

This clone was counted only a few times. The V and J genes are TRBV20-1 and TRBJ2-5, with a tentative D call TRBD1 (5 bases). Germline V gene data show CDR1 as DFQATT and CDR2 as SNEGSKA (reference sequence). This CDR3 contains 11 residues. The germline V and J ends were trimmed by 3 bases and 5 bases, with 7 bases remaining between them. In DNA, the CDR3 is TGCAGTGCTAGGGGGCAGGAGACCCAGTACTTC. Protein: CSARGQETQYF.

The chain carries TRBV6-5 and TRBJ1-2, with 8 bases aligning to TRBD1. The CDR3 covers 15 residues. With V trimmed by 2 bases and J by 2 bases, 4 bases remained unmatched. Germline V gene data show CDR1 as MNHEY and CDR2 as SVGAGI. The CDR3 DNA reads as TGTGCCAGCAGTTACACTAGGACAGGGAACTATGGCTACACCTTC. This encodes CASSYTRTGNYGYTF.

V usage is TRBV9 and J usage is TRBJ2-7, with 7 bases matching TRBD2. CDR1 is SGDLS and CDR2 is YYNGEE in the germline V gene. After removal of 7 bases from V and 5 bases from J, the junction contained 15 bases not matched to a gene. This CDR3 is built from 15 residues. The CDR3 loop is CASAGEGGPPNEQYF. CDR3 bases: TGTGCCAGCGCCGGGGAGGGAGGGCCTCCAAACGAGCAGTACTTC.

This clone was detected only a few times. The chain carries TRBV19 and TRBJ1-2; D unresolved. Germline V gives CDR1 LNHDA, CDR2 SQIVND (reference sequence). This CDR3 is 15 amino acids long. The V and J ends lost 0 bases and 7 bases respectively, with 15 bases between them. The CDR3 sequence is CASSIDSRQRGGYTF. The CDR3, as DNA: TGTGCCAGTAGTATAGATTCGAGGCAACGTGGTGGCTACACCTTC.

The chain employs TRBV5-6 and TRBJ1-1; TRBD1 is a possible D gene (6 bases). The CDR3 consists of 16 residues. The germline V gene encodes CDR1 SGHDT and CDR2 YYEEEE. Deletions cut 4 bases from V and 4 bases from J, with 20 bases between. CDR3 in amino acids: CASSRTADRRSTEAFF. CDR3 sequence (DNA): TGTGCCAGCAGCCGAACCGCCGACAGGAGGTCCACTGAAGCTTTCTTT.

Comments on this clone: Mismatch with germline at one junction end may stem from a read error. The chain uses TRBV28 and TRBJ2-7; 9 bases are a match to TRBD1. The CDR3 runs to 13 residues. Germline V CDR1 and CDR2: MDHEN, SYDVKM. The DNA of the CDR3 is TGTGCCAGCGGTACAGGGGGCTCCCACGAGCAGTACTTC. It encodes CASGTGGSHEQYF.

This clone came up many times. The genes are TRBV7-2 and TRBJ2-7, with 8 positions matching TRBD2. This CDR3 region has 14 residues. With 4 bases clipped from V and 8 bases from J, the junction kept 10 bases outside the gene matches. The germline V gene has CDR1 SGHTA and CDR2 FQGNSA. The CDR3 is CASSSPREGSKQYF. CDR3 DNA: TGTGCCAGCAGCTCCCCCCGGGAGGGTTCAAAGCAGTACTTC.

The chain couples TRBV18 to TRBJ1-2; D unclear. The CDR3 contains 13 residues. Trimming took 2 bases from V and 2 from J, leaving 6 bases between them. Germline V lookup: CDR1 KGHSH, CDR2 LQKENI. In DNA form, the CDR3 reads TGTGCCAGCTCACCAGACGGGAACTATGGCTACACCTTC. The encoded protein is CASSPDGNYGYTF.

V usage is TRBV9 and J usage is TRBJ1-1; TRBD1 is a possible D gene (5 bases). This CDR3 spans 17 amino acids. CDR1 and CDR2 (germline): SGDLS, YYNGEE. V lost 3 bases and J 1 base, leaving 19 bases between the germline ends. The CDR3 region is CASSAGDFGAANTEAFF. In DNA form, the CDR3 reads TGTGCCAGCAGCGCGGGAGACTTCGGGGCGGCGAACACTGAAGCTTTCTTT. Based on the CDR3 plus reference TRBV9 and TRBJ1-1, the full variable domain is DSGVTQTPKHLITATGQRVTLRCSPRSGDLSVYWYQQSLDQGLQFLIQYYNGEERAKGNILERFSAQQFPDLHSELNLSSLELGDSALYFCASSAGDFGAANTEAFFGQGTRLTVV.

This chain links TRBV2 with TRBJ2-5; possible D gene TRBD2, 6 bases. The CDR3 is made up of 12 amino acids. The germline V and J ends were trimmed by 6 bases and 7 bases, with 12 bases remaining between them. CDR1 and CDR2 (germline): SNHLY, FYNNEI. The CDR3 loop reads CASRYAEGTQYF. The CDR3 bases are TGTGCCAGCAGATACGCGGAGGGGACCCAGTACTTC.